This TCR beta chain came from a study of blood T cells in healthy people across ages. A second PCR, run for roughly 6 to 11 cycles, used a sample-barcoded 5' primer plus a J-beta primer mix. All samples yielded 2.5 million or more CDR3-containing paired-end reads. From the 5' RACE reads, TCRdb called clonotypes with MiXCR, one entry per CDR3 protein. The repertoire includes some 880,000 distinct CDR3 sequences, under 40% of them detected once, and roughly 13% sits in the top ten. Notes on this clonotype: The junction and the germline gene differ at one end; a read error may be behind it.

This CDR3 is 15 amino acids long. Germline CDR1 reads MGHRA; CDR2 reads YSYEKL. The TCR comes from a man aged 18 to 30 in good health. Sequencing was performed on blood. This rearrangement joins TRBV4-1 to TRBJ2-3, with D unresolved. DNA for the CDR3: TGCGCCGGCAGCCAAGATGGAGCAGTCACAGATACGCAGTATTTT. Amino acids: CAGSQDGAVTDTQYF.